Below are 6 T cell receptor beta chains sequenced from a single sample in a study of blood T cells in healthy people across ages. For the second PCR, which ran for about 6 to 11 cycles, a sample-barcoded 5' primer and a J-beta primer mix were used. MiXCR was run by TCRdb on the 5' RACE reads, yielding one entry per CDR3 protein. The sample lists approximately 360,000 distinct CDR3 sequences; about half were seen once. Sequencing used blood. The receptors here all came from a man in his 60s in good health.

V usage is TRBV27 and J usage is TRBJ1-6, with D uncertain. This CDR3 is built from 15 residues. The V end lost 3 bases, the J end lost 9 bases, and 15 bases lay between the germline ends. Germline V gene data show CDR1 as MNHEY and CDR2 as SMNVEV (reference sequence). The CDR3 region has the DNA TGTGCCAGCAGTTTTCGGGCAGAAGCGTTTTCACCCCTCCACTTT. Translating gives CASSFRAEAFSPLHF.

The chain combines TRBV18 with TRBJ1-5, with TRBD1 identical over 12 bases. The length of the CDR3 is 15 residues. The V and J ends lost 5 bases and 6 bases, in that order; junction bases with no gene match: 5. Germline-derived CDR1 and CDR2 are KGHSH and LQKENI. CDR3 bases: TGTGCCAGCTCAACCGGGACAGGGGGCTCTCAGCCCCAGCATTTT. It translates to CASSTGTGGSQPQHF.

The rearrangement uses TRBV3-1 and TRBJ2-3; D call uncertain. The V gene's germline CDR1 is LGHDT and CDR2 YNNKEL (reference sequence). The length of the CDR3 is 16 residues. With 0 bases removed from V and 0 bases from J, the gap between germline ends came to 10 bases. The CDR3 region has the DNA TGTGCCAGCAGCCAAGACCTGGCGGTAAGCACAGATACGCAGTATTTT. This codes for CASSQDLAVSTDTQYF.

The table lists this clonotype with many counts. V usage is TRBV7-2 and J usage is TRBJ2-3; perhaps D is TRBD1 or TRBD2 (6 bases each). The CDR3 loop spans 17 amino acids. Germline V gives CDR1 SGHTA, CDR2 FQGNSA. V lost 5 bases and J lost 5, with 23 bases in between. The CDR3 loop reads CASSGATGRGFLDTQYF. In nucleotides, the CDR3 is TGTGCCAGCAGCGGAGCGACAGGCCGGGGGTTTTTAGATACGCAGTATTTT.

The rearrangement links TRBV30 to TRBJ2-3, with unresolved D. The length of the CDR3 is 13 residues. Trimming removed 0 bases at V and 6 bases at J, with 10 bases between. CDR1 and CDR2 from the germline V gene are GTSNPN and SVGIG (reference sequence). CDR3 bases: TGTGCCTGGAGTGTAGGTCTCCGGGATACGCAGTATTTT. This codes for CAWSVGLRDTQYF. The whole variable domain, remainder taken from reference TRBV30 and TRBJ2-3, is SQTIHQWPATLVQPVGSPLSLECTVEGTSNPNLYWYRQAAGRGLQLLFYSVGIGQISSEVPQNLSASRPQDRQFILSSKKLLLSDSGFYLCAWSVGLRDTQYFGPGTRLTVL.

This clonotype was seen a few times. The V gene is TRBV20-1, the J gene TRBJ2-5; TRBD2 agrees at 15 bases. From germline, CDR1 is DFQATT and CDR2 SNEGSKA (reference sequence). Trimming removed 4 bases from V and 5 bases from J; junction bases left unmatched: 8. The length of the CDR3 is 16 residues. The CDR3, as DNA: TGCAGTGCTACAAGAGGGACTAGCGGGAGGCGGGAGACCCAGTACTTC. Protein sequence: CSATRGTSGRRETQYF.